This T cell receptor (beta chain) was found in a study of T cell responses to AZD1222 COVID-19 vaccine (dated by TCRdb to the early 2020s). The study in broad terms: AZD1222 recipients given second doses at about 4 weeks or at about 12 weeks were pooled, since spike-specific TCR depth and breadth were not found to differ between the two schedules. TCR sequencing was performed for 233 trial participants, of whom about 200 were given two doses of AZD1222 and around 25 were given two doses of MenACWY control vaccine. Trial participants were enrolled by age into 18-55, 56-69 and 70-plus year subgroups, with approximately 150, 30 and 60 TCR-sequenced participants respectively.

This sample's time point label indicates: baseline before first vaccination. The vaccinee samples were drawn from two UK trials, COV001 and COV002, one of which was a single-blind randomized controlled phase 2/3 trial testing AZD1222 (ChAdOx1 nCoV-19) in healthy adults. Trial participant PBMC samples were collected at day 0 and day 28 after the second dose for TCRbeta chain sequencing. Regarding this clone: What this receptor recognizes is not known. Base qualities are not at hand, and no much larger clone is one base apart.

Overall study outcomes, separate from this receptor: Conclusions about previously exposed vaccinees are limited, since just five to seven AZD1222 recipients were seropositive for SARS-CoV-2 at baseline. No day 14 peak-response samples were available, so repertoires were characterized only after the peak T cell response. Nearly half of unique spike-specific TCRs reportedly recognized epitopes outside regions mutated in the B.1.351 and B.1.1.7 variants. Participants were mostly white British and included more females than males, and it was suggested by the authors that clonal diversity may have been underestimated. In the small 56-69-year group, the increase in depth fell short of significance, most likely because of low power. The whole spike protein was spanned by vaccine-associated CD4 TCRs, and dominant responses were seen in regions 160-218 and 743-854. Spike-specific TCR breadth and depth rose significantly after two AZD1222 doses compared with day 0 and with MenACWY recipients.

The trim is 3 bases for V and 6 bases for J, with a gap of 12 bases between the germline ends. Including cysteine and phenylalanine, the CDR3 has 14 amino acids. The read is trimmed to its CDR3 DNA, 42 bases read in frame from base 1. For CDR1 and CDR2, the germline V gene (reference sequence) lists LNHDA and SQIVND. The CDR3 regions of human TCRbeta chains were subjected to immunosequencing. As for the authors' bioinformatics: Repertoire TCRs were checked for matches against a reference library of SARS-CoV-2-specific TCRs that had been generated using the MIRA antigen-specificity platform. Breadth was defined as the fraction of unique TCRs that were SARS-CoV-2-associated, and depth was defined as the fraction of total T cells that were SARS-CoV-2-associated. Each spike-specific TCR was assigned to its reactive spike region and to a CD4 or CD8 class using the MIRA data. Log10-transformed breadth and depth values were compared by one-way ANOVA with Sidak's multiple comparisons tests. As stored in TCRdb, this immuneACCESS dataset retains in-frame rearrangements with V and J assigned. A fraction of the clones does not appear; measured against another copy, unresolved V genes explain less than half of the discrepancy, and the remainder lacks a known reason. V, J and clone size are taken as reported in that table, and D and trimming were inferred from the DNA itself. The sample has about 140,000 clones on record, approximately 91% of them singletons. Approximately 4.8% of the sample goes to the ten largest clones.

This sequence originates from an adult in good health. The chain links TRBV19 with TRBJ2-4; TRBD1 is possibly the D segment (6 matching bases). The source was peripheral blood, collected on day 0 of AZD1222 vaccination. The CDR3 is CASSITGTGNIQYF. The DNA sequence follows: TGTGCCAGTAGTATCACAGGGACGGGAAACATTCAGTACTTC.